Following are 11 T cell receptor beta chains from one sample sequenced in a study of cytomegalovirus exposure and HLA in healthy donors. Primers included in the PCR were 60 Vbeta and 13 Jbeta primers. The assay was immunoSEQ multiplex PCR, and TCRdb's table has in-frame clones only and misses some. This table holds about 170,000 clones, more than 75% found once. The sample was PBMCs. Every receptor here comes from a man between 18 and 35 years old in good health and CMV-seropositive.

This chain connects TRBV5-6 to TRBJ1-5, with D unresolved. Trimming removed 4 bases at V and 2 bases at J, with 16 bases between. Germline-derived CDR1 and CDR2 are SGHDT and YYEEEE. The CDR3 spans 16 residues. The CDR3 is CASSHRNYSGNQPQHF. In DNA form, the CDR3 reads TGTGCCAGCAGCCACAGAAATTACAGTGGCAATCAGCCCCAGCATTTT.

CDR3 protein: CASRKGGGSYEQFF. CDR3 in DNA: TGTGCCAGCAGGAAAGGGGGGGGCAGCTATGAGCAGTTCTTC. The rearrangement joins TRBV6-4 to TRBJ2-1; the D gene is possibly TRBD2 (7 bases). CDR1 is MRHNA, CDR2 SNTAGT, per germline. This CDR3 region has 14 residues. V dropped 6 bases and J dropped 8 bases, with 17 bases sitting between them.

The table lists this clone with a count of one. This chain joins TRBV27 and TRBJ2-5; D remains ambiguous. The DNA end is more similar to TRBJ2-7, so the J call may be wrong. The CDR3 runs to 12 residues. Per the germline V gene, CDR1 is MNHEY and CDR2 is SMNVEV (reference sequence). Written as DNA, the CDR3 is TGTGCCAGCAGCCTCAGAGGCAACGAGCAGTACTTC. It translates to CASSLRGNEQYF.

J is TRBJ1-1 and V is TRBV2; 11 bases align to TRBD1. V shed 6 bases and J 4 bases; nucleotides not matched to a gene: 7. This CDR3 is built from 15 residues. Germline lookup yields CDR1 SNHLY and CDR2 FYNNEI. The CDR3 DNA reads TGTGCCAGCAGCCTTGGGACAGGGGGATTCACTGAAGCTTTCTTT. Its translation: CASSLGTGGFTEAFF.

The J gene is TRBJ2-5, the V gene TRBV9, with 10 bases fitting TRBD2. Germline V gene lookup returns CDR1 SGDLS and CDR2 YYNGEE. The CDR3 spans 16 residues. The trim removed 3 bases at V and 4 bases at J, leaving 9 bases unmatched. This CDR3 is CASSDGRSGGAETQYF. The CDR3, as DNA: TGTGCCAGCAGCGACGGTCGGAGCGGGGGGGCAGAGACCCAGTACTTC.

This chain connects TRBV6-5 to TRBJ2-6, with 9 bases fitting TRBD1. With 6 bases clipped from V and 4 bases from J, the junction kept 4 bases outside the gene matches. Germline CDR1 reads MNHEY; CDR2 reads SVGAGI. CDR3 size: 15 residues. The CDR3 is CASRHRGPGANVLTF. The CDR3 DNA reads TGTGCCAGCAGACACAGGGGGCCCGGGGCCAACGTCCTGACTTTC.

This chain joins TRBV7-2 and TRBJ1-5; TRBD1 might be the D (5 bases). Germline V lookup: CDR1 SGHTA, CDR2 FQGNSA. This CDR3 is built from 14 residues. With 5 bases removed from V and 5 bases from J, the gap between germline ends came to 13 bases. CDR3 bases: TGTGCCAGCAGCCTAGTCGGGGGGGATCAGCCCCAGCATTTT. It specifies CASSLVGGDQPQHF.

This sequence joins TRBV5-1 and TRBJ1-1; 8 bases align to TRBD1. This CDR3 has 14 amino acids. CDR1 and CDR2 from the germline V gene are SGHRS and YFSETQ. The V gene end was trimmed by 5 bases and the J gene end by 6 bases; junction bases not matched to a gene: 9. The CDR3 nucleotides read TGCGCCAGCAGTCCAGACAGGGGTGGAGCTGAAGCTTTCTTT. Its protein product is CASSPDRGGAEAFF. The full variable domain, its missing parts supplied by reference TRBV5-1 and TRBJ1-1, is KAGVTQTPRYLIKTRGQQVTLSCSPISGHRSVSWYQQTPGQGLQFLFEYFSETQRNKGNFPGRFSGRQFSNSRSEMNVSTLELGDSALYLCASSPDRGGAEAFFGQGTRLTVV.

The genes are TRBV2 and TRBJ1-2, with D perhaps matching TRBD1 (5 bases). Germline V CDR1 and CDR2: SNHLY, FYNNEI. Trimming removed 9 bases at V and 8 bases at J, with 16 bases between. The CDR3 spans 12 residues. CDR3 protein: CASSTGLLGYTF. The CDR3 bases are TGTGCCAGTTCAACAGGCCTATTGGGCTACACCTTC.

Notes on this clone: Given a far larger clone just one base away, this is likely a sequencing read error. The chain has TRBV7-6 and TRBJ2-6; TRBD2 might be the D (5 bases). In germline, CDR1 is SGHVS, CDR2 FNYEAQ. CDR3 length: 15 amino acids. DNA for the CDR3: TGTACCAGCAGCAACTCTTGGGAGGGGGCCAACGTCCTGACTTTC. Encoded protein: CTSSNSWEGANVLTF. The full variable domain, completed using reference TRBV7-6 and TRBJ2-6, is GAGVSQSPRYKVTKRGQDVALRCDPISGHVSLYWYRQALGQGPEFLTYFNYEAQQDKSGLPNDRFSAERPEGSISTLTIQRTEQRDSAMYRCTSSNSWEGANVLTFGAGSRLTVL.

The CDR3 protein is CASSVGLAGGYTGELFF. The CDR3 region has the DNA TGTGCCAGCAGCGTAGGACTAGCGGGGGGATACACCGGGGAGCTGTTTTTT. The chain joins TRBV9 to TRBJ2-2; 13 bases agree with TRBD2. The CDR3 sequence is 17 residues long. In germline, CDR1 is SGDLS, CDR2 YYNGEE. Unmatched junction bases numbered 2, after V lost 0 bases and J lost 3 bases.